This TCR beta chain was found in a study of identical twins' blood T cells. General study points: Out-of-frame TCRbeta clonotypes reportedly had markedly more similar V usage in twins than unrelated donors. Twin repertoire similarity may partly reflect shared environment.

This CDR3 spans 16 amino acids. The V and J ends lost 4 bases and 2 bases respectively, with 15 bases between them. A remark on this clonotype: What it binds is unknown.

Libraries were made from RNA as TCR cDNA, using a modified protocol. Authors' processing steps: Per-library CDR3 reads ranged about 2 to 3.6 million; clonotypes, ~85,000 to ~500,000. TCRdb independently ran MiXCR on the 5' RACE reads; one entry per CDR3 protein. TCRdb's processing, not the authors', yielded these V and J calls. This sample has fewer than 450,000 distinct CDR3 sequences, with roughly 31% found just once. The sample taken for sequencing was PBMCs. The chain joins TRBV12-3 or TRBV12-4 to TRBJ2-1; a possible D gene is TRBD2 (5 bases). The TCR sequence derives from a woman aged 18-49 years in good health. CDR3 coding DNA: TGTGCCAGCAGTTCTTGGAAAGCGGATACCTACAATGAGCAGTTCTTC. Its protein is CASSSWKADTYNEQFF.